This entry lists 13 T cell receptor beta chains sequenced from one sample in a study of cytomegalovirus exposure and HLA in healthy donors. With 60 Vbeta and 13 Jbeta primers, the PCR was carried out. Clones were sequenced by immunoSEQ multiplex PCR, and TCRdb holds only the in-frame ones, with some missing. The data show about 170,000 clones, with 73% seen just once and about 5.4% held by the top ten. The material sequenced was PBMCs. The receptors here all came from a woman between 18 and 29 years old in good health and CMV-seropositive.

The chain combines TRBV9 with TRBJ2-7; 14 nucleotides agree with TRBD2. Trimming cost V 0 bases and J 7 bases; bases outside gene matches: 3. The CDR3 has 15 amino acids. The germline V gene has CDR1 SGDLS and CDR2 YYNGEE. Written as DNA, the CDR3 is TGTGCCAGCAGCGTAGGGACTAGCGGGGGGAAGGAGCAGTACTTC. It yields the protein CASSVGTSGGKEQYF. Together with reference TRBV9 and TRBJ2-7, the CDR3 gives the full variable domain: DSGVTQTPKHLITATGQRVTLRCSPRSGDLSVYWYQQSLDQGLQFLIQYYNGEERAKGNILERFSAQQFPDLHSELNLSSLELGDSALYFCASSVGTSGGKEQYFGPGTRLTVT.

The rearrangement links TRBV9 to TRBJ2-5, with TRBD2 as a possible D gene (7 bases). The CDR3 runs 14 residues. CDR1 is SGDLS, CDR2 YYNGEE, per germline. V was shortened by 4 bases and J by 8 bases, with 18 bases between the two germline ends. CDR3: CASSWGGQESTQYF. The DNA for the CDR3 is TGTGCCAGCAGCTGGGGGGGACAAGAGAGTACCCAGTACTTC. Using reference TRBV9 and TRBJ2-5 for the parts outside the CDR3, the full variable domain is DSGVTQTPKHLITATGQRVTLRCSPRSGDLSVYWYQQSLDQGLQFLIQYYNGEERAKGNILERFSAQQFPDLHSELNLSSLELGDSALYFCASSWGGQESTQYFGPGTRLLVL.

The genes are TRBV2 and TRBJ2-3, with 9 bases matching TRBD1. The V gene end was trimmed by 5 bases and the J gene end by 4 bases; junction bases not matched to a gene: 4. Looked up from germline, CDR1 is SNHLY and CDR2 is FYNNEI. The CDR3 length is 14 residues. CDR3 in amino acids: CASSTRQGADTQYF. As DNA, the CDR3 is TGTGCCAGCAGTACAAGACAGGGGGCAGATACGCAGTATTTT.

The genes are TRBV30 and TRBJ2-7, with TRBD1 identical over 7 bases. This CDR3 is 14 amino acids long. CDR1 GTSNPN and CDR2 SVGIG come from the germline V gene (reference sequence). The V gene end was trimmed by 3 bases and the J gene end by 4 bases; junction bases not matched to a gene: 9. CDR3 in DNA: TGTGCCTGGAGCCGGGACAGTCAGGAATACGAGCAGTACTTC. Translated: CAWSRDSQEYEQYF.

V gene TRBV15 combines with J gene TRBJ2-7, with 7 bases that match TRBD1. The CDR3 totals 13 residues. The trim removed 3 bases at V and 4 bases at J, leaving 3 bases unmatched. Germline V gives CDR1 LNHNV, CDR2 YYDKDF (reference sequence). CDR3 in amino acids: CATSRRQGYEQYF. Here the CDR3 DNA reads TGTGCCACCAGCAGGAGACAGGGTTACGAGCAGTACTTC.

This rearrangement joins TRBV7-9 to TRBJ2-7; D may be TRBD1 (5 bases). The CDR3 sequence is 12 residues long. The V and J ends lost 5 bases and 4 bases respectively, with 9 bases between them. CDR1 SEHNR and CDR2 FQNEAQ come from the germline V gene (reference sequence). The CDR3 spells CASSVTDYEQYF. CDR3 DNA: TGTGCCAGCAGCGTGACAGATTACGAGCAGTACTTC.

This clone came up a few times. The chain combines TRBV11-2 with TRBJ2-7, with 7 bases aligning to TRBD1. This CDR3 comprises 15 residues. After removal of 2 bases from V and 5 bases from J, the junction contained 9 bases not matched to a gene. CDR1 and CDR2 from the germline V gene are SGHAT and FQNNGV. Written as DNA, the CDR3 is TGTGCCAGCAGCTTACCCCGACAGGGAGTCAACGAGCAGTACTTC. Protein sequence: CASSLPRQGVNEQYF.

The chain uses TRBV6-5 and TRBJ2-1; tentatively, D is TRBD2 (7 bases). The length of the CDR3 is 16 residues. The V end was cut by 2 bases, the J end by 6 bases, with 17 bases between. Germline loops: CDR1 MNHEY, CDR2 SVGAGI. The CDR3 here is CASSYTVGGPSNEQFF. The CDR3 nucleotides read TGTGCCAGCAGTTACACCGTCGGGGGGCCCAGCAATGAGCAGTTCTTC.

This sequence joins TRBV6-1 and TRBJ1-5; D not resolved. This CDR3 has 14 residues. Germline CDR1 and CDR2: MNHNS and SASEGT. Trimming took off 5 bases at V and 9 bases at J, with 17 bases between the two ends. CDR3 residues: CASSPRSSTLPQHF. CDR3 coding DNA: TGTGCCAGCAGTCCCCGGTCCTCCACGTTGCCCCAGCATTTT.

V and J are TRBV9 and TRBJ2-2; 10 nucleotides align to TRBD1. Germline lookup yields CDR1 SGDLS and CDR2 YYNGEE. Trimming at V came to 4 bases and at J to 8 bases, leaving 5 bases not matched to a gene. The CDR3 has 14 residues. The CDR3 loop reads CASSRTGGSGELFF. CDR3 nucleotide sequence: TGTGCCAGCAGCAGGACAGGGGGATCAGGGGAGCTGTTTTTT.

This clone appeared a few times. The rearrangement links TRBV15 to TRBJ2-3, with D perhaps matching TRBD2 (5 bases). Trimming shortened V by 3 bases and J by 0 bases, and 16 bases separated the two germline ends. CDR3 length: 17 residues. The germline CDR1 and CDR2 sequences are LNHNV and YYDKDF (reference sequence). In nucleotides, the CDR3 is TGTGCCACCAGCAGGTACCGGGAACTTTCTAGCACAGATACGCAGTATTTT. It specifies CATSRYRELSSTDTQYF.

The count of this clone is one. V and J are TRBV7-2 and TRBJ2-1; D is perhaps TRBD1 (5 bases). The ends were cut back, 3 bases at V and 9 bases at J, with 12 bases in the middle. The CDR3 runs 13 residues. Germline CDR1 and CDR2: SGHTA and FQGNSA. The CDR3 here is CASSLLVGAEQFF. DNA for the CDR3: TGTGCCAGCAGCTTGCTAGTTGGGGCTGAGCAGTTCTTC.

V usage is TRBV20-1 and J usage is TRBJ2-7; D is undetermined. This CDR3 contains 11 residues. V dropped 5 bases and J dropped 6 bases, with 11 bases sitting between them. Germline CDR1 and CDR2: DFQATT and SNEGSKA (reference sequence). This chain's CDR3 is CSARADCEQYF. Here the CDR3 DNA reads TGCAGTGCTCGAGCTGACTGCGAGCAGTACTTC.